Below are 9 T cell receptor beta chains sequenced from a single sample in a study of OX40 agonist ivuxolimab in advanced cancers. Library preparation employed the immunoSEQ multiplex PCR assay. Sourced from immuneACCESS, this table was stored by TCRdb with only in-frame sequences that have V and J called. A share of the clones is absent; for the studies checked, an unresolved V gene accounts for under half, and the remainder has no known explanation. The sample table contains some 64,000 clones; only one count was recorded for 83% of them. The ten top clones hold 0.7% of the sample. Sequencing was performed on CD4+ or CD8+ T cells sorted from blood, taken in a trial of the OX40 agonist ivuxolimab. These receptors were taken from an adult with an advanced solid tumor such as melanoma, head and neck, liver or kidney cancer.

The CDR3 bases are TGTGCCAGCAGTTTATCGATAAGCACAGATACGCAGTATTTT. Residues: CASSLSISTDTQYF. This chain joins TRBV27 and TRBJ2-3; D not certain. Trimming took 0 bases from V and 0 from J, leaving 4 bases between them. This CDR3 spans 14 amino acids. Germline loops: CDR1 MNHEY, CDR2 SMNVEV (reference sequence).

The CDR3, as DNA: TGTGCCAGCAGCTTAGGTGGGACTAGACGGAACAATGAGCAGTTCTTC. Protein sequence: CASSLGGTRRNNEQFF. The chain combines TRBV7-2 with TRBJ2-1; 8 nucleotides align to TRBD2. CDR3 length: 16 residues. The V and J ends lost 1 base and 5 bases, in that order; junction bases with no gene match: 7. Germline lookup yields CDR1 SGHTA and CDR2 FQGNSA.

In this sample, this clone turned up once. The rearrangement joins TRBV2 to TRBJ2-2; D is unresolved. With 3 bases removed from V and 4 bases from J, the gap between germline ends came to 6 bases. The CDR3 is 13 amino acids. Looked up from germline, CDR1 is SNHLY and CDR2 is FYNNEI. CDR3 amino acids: CASSDLVTGELFF. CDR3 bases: TGTGCCAGCAGTGACCTCGTCACCGGGGAGCTGTTTTTT.

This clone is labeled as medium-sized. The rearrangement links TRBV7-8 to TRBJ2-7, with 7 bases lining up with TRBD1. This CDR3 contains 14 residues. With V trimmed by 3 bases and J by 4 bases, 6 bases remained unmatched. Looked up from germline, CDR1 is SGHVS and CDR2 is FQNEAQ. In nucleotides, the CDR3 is TGTGCCAGCAGCTTGGCAGGGGGTATTTACGAGCAGTACTTC. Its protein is CASSLAGGIYEQYF.

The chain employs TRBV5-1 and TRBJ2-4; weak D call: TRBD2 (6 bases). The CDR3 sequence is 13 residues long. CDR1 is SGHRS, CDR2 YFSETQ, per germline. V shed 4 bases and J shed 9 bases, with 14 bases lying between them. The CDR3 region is CASSPSEEGIQYF. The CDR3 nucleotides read TGCGCCAGCAGCCCGTCTGAGGAGGGCATTCAGTACTTC.

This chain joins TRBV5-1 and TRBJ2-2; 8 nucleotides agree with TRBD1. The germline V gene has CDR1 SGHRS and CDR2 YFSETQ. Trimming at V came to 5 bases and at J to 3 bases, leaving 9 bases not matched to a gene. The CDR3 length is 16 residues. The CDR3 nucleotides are TGCGCCAGCAGACGACAGGGGCTCTCGGACACCGGGGAGCTGTTTTTT. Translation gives CASRRQGLSDTGELFF.

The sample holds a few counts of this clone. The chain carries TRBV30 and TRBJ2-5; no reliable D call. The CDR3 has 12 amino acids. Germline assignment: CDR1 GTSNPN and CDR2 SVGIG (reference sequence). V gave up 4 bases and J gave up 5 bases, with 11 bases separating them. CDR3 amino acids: CAWISNGETQYF. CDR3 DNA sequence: TGTGCCTGGATCTCTAACGGGGAGACCCAGTACTTC.

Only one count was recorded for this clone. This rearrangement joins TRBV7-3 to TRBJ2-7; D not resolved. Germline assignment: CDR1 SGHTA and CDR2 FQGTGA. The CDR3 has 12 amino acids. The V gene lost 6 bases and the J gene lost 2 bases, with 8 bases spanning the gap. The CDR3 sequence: CASSSVPYEQYF. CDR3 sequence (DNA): TGTGCCAGCAGTTCTGTGCCCTACGAGCAGTACTTC. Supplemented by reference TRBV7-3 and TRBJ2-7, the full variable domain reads GAGVSQTPSNKVTEKGKYVELRCDPISGHTALYWYRQSLGQGPEFLIYFQGTGAADDSGLPNDRFFAVRPEGSVSTLKIQRTERGDSAVYLCASSSVPYEQYFGPGTRLTVT.

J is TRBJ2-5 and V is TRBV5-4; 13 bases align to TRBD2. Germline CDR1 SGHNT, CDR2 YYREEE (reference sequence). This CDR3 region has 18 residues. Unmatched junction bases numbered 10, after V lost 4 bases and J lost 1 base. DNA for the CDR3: TGTGCCAGCAGCCTAGTCCCCGGGACTAGCGGGGTCCAAGAGACCCAGTACTTC. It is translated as CASSLVPGTSGVQETQYF.